This section outlines one TCR beta chain sequence together with its context. The data belong to a study of T cell changes during pregnancy in multiple sclerosis. The CDR3 extends over 14 amino acids. Germline V CDR1 and CDR2: GTSNPN, SVGIG (reference sequence). Trimming took 0 bases from V and 5 from J, leaving 14 bases between them. Method: immunoSEQ multiplex PCR; TCRdb's copy keeps in-frame clones and lacks some. The table includes 65,000 to 90,000 clones, 80% to 95% detected once. The chain employs TRBV30 and TRBJ2-7, with D perhaps TRBD2 (6 bases). The receptor was isolated from a female donor in good health, enrolled as a control in a pregnancy study. Sequenced here: peripheral blood, sampled in the third trimester of pregnancy. CDR3 sequence: CAWSVVGSGDEQYF. The CDR3 DNA sequence: TGTGCCTGGAGTGTAGTCGGTAGCGGCGACGAGCAGTACTTC.